These 28 T cell receptor beta chains originate from one sample sequenced in a study of high-grade serous ovarian cancer treatment subgroups. The tumor samples were collected prior to definitive surgery or chemotherapy. Measured with immunoSEQ multiplex PCR; TCRdb has only the in-frame clones, and not every one. The sample has some 20,000 clones, about 75% seen once. The sequenced sample consisted of tumor tissue. All receptors derive from a human donor with high-grade serous ovarian cancer.

This rearrangement joins TRBV5-6 to TRBJ1-2; possibly TRBD1 for D (5 bases). The CDR3 has 15 residues. Between the trimmed V and J ends, which lost 6 bases and 11 bases, there was a span of 26 bases. Germline CDR1 reads SGHDT; CDR2 reads YYEEEE. The CDR3 DNA reads TGTGCCAGCACCCCACGGGGGGGATGGATGACCCATTACACCTTC. It yields the protein CASTPRGGWMTHYTF.

V gene TRBV30 combines with J gene TRBJ2-7, with 11 bases matching TRBD2. The V and J ends lost 0 bases and 6 bases, in that order; junction bases with no gene match: 7. The germline V gene has CDR1 GTSNPN and CDR2 SVGIG (reference sequence). This CDR3 region has 15 residues. CDR3 loop: CAWSVGTSGRPEQYF. The CDR3, as DNA: TGTGCCTGGAGTGTAGGGACTAGCGGACGGCCCGAGCAGTACTTC.

The genes are TRBV9 and TRBJ1-1; TRBD1 matches at 8 bases. The CDR3 runs 17 residues. From germline, CDR1 is SGDLS and CDR2 YYNGEE. V lost 1 base to trimming and J lost 1 base; unmatched junction nucleotides: 9. The CDR3 DNA reads as TGTGCCAGCAGCGTATATGAATGGACAGGGACGAACACTGAAGCTTTCTTT. Translating gives CASSVYEWTGTNTEAFF.

The chain uses TRBV7-9 and TRBJ2-7; 8 positions agree with TRBD1. There are 15 residues in the CDR3. Trimming at V came to 6 bases and at J to 3 bases, leaving 10 bases not matched to a gene. Germline values: CDR1 SEHNR, CDR2 FQNEAQ (reference sequence). The CDR3: CASSSPGQALYEQYF. DNA of the CDR3: TGTGCCAGCAGTTCTCCGGGACAGGCTCTCTACGAGCAGTACTTC.

The rearrangement links TRBV7-2 to TRBJ2-7, with D uncertain. V lost 1 base and J lost 3, with 13 bases in between. Germline V gene sequence: CDR1 SGHTA, CDR2 FQGNSA. The CDR3 totals 15 residues. The CDR3 region is CASSLVAGPNYEQYF. CDR3 sequence (DNA): TGTGCCAGCAGCTTAGTGGCAGGCCCTAACTACGAGCAGTACTTC.

The chain couples TRBV12-5 to TRBJ2-5, with TRBD2 identical over 9 bases. V was clipped by 0 bases and J by 7 bases; unmatched bases: 15. From germline, CDR1 is LGHNT and CDR2 FRNRAP. This CDR3 spans 18 amino acids. CDR3 protein: CASGLVPHLAGRGPTQYF. The CDR3 nucleotides read TGTGCTAGTGGTTTGGTACCCCATCTAGCGGGAAGGGGGCCGACCCAGTACTTC.

This clone was found a few times. The chain employs TRBV7-3 and TRBJ1-2; maybe TRBD1 (5 bases). Trimming shortened V by 5 bases and J by 7 bases, and 17 bases separated the two germline ends. There are 14 residues in the CDR3. Germline CDR1 reads SGHTA; CDR2 reads FQGTGA. Here the CDR3 reads CASSPGTVGGGYTF. The CDR3 DNA follows: TGTGCCAGCAGCCCGGGGACCGTGGGGGGTGGCTACACCTTC.

This chain connects TRBV25-1 to TRBJ2-2; D not resolved. The CDR3 is made up of 18 amino acids. Germline V gene lookup returns CDR1 MGHDK and CDR2 SYGVNS. V lost 0 bases to trimming and J lost 3 bases, with 17 bases between them. The DNA of the CDR3 is TGTGCCAGCAGTGAATACTCCCGATTAGGAGACGACACCGGGGAGCTGTTTTTT. It specifies CASSEYSRLGDDTGELFF.

This chain uses TRBV30 with TRBJ1-2; D ambiguous. The germline CDR1 and CDR2 sequences are GTSNPN and SVGIG (reference sequence). This CDR3 is built from 13 residues. Trimming cost V 8 bases and J 4 bases, with 17 bases left between them. CDR3: CARYEVGSYGYTF. CDR3 DNA: TGTGCCCGCTACGAGGTTGGGAGCTATGGCTACACCTTC.

The V gene is TRBV18, the J gene TRBJ2-7; 9 positions match TRBD1. V shed 3 bases, J shed 1 base, and the junction held 4 bases outside the gene matches. The CDR3 covers 15 residues. Germline V lookup: CDR1 KGHSH, CDR2 LQKENI. The CDR3 coding sequence is TGTGCCAGCTCACCGAAGGACAGGGGTTCCTACGAGCAGTACTTC. Translated, it gives CASSPKDRGSYEQYF. The full variable domain, rest sourced from reference TRBV18 and TRBJ2-7, is NAGVMQNPRHLVRRRGQEARLRCSPMKGHSHVYWYRQLPEEGLKFMVYLQKENIIDESGMPKERFSAEFPKEGPSILRIQQVVRGDSAAYFCASSPKDRGSYEQYFGPGTRLTVT.

V and J are TRBV5-4 and TRBJ1-2; D might be TRBD1 (5 bases). V shed 2 bases and J shed 4 bases, with 9 bases lying between them. This CDR3 has 13 residues. Germline assignment: CDR1 SGHNT and CDR2 YYREEE (reference sequence). The CDR3 here is CASSLKGAYGYTF. CDR3 in DNA: TGTGCCAGCAGCTTAAAAGGGGCCTATGGCTACACCTTC.

There are a few counts of this clone. The V call is TRBV7-9, the J call TRBJ1-1; TRBD1 is a possible D gene (6 bases). The V gene lost 0 bases and the J gene lost 1 base, with 15 bases spanning the gap. CDR3 size: 17 residues. CDR1 and CDR2 (germline): SEHNR, FQNEAQ (reference sequence). CDR3 in DNA: TGTGCCAGCAGCTTAGCGGGGGCAGGGGTGGGGAACACTGAAGCTTTCTTT. This codes for CASSLAGAGVGNTEAFF.

The rearrangement links TRBV7-2 to TRBJ1-2; D gene uncertain. Deletions cut 1 base from V and 1 base from J, with 7 bases between. The CDR3 runs to 14 residues. The germline CDR1 and CDR2 sequences are SGHTA and FQGNSA. This CDR3 is CASSLESGNYGYTF. The CDR3, as DNA: TGTGCCAGCAGCTTAGAGTCTGGTAACTATGGCTACACCTTC.

J is TRBJ2-1 and V is TRBV5-4; D uncertain. The ends were cut back, 5 bases at V and 6 bases at J, with 6 bases in the middle. The CDR3 length is 11 residues. The germline V gene has CDR1 SGHNT and CDR2 YYREEE (reference sequence). The CDR3 loop reads CASRMGNEQFF. The CDR3 coding sequence is TGTGCCAGCAGAATGGGCAATGAGCAGTTCTTC.

The gene calls are TRBV5-4 and TRBJ1-4, with unresolved D. V shed 0 bases and J shed 5 bases, with 8 bases lying between them. The germline V gene encodes CDR1 SGHNT and CDR2 YYREEE (reference sequence). CDR3 length: 14 residues. Here the CDR3 reads CASSLDSLNEKLFF. For the CDR3, the DNA is TGTGCCAGCAGCTTGGACAGCCTAAATGAAAAACTGTTTTTT.

The chain employs TRBV10-3 and TRBJ1-4; D is unclear. Germline V gives CDR1 ENHRY, CDR2 SYGVKD. The CDR3 is 16 residues long. Trimming stripped 0 bases from V and 0 bases from J, with 8 bases between. For the CDR3, the DNA is TGTGCCATCAGTGAGTCGCCGAGGGCAACTAATGAAAAACTGTTTTTT. This encodes CAISESPRATNEKLFF.

This chain uses TRBV11-1 with TRBJ2-1, with TRBD2 matching over 11 bases. The CDR3 spans 15 residues. CDR1 and CDR2 (germline): SGHAT, FQDESV (reference sequence). With V trimmed by 6 bases and J by 2 bases, 3 bases remained unmatched. CDR3 coding DNA: TGTGCCAGCAGTACTAGCGGGAGCCCCTACAATGAGCAGTTCTTC. It codes for CASSTSGSPYNEQFF.

V gene TRBV29-1 combines with J gene TRBJ1-5; D may be TRBD1 (5 bases). V was pared by 4 bases and J by 7 bases, with 14 bases between. CDR3 length: 13 residues. The germline CDR1 and CDR2 sequences are SQVTM and ANQGSEA. The chain's CDR3 is CSVGGTPGQPQHF. Here the CDR3 DNA reads TGCAGCGTTGGAGGGACCCCCGGGCAGCCCCAGCATTTT.

This clone has a handful of counts. The genes are TRBV5-8 and TRBJ2-1; the D gene is possibly TRBD2 (7 bases). Trimming cost V 2 bases and J 4 bases, with 10 bases left between them. CDR1 SGHTS and CDR2 YDEGEE come from the germline V gene. The CDR3 runs 14 residues. For the CDR3, the DNA is TGTGCCAGCAGCTTCAGCGGGACATACAATGAGCAGTTCTTC. Amino acids: CASSFSGTYNEQFF.

The chain is built from TRBV11-2 and TRBJ1-1; D gene ambiguous. The CDR3 length is 11 residues. Trimming took 6 bases from V and 1 from J, leaving 3 bases between them. CDR1 and CDR2 (germline): SGHAT, FQNNGV. This chain's CDR3 is CASRSNTEAFF. As DNA, the CDR3 is TGTGCCAGCAGATCGAACACTGAAGCTTTCTTT.

V gene TRBV4-3 combines with J gene TRBJ1-1; possible D gene TRBD1, 5 bases. Germline V gene lookup returns CDR1 LGHNA and CDR2 YSLEER. V shed 2 bases and J shed 2 bases, with 12 bases lying between them. This CDR3 contains 15 residues. CDR3 in DNA: TGCGCCAGCAGCCAAATGGGGCAGTTCAACACTGAAGCTTTCTTT. Protein: CASSQMGQFNTEAFF.

The chain employs TRBV19 and TRBJ2-1; D is perhaps TRBD1 (6 bases). Germline-derived CDR1 and CDR2 are LNHDA and SQIVND (reference sequence). This CDR3 has 13 amino acids. V was shortened by 6 bases and J by 10 bases, with 16 bases between the two germline ends. This CDR3 reads CASSQPQGWEQFF. DNA for the CDR3: TGTGCCAGTAGCCAACCACAGGGCTGGGAGCAGTTCTTC.

The chain links TRBV9 to TRBJ2-1, with D possibly matching TRBD2 (6 bases). V was cut by 0 bases and J by 10 bases, with 14 bases left in between. Germline V gives CDR1 SGDLS, CDR2 YYNGEE. CDR3 size: 14 residues. CDR3 sequence (DNA): TGTGCCAGCAGCGTAGCTGGAGGGGCCCGAGAGCAGTTCTTC. This sequence encodes CASSVAGGAREQFF.

J is TRBJ2-5 and V is TRBV6-5; TRBD2 aligns across 9 bases. Germline V gene sequence: CDR1 MNHEY, CDR2 SVGAGI. The CDR3 has 16 amino acids. The V gene end was trimmed by 0 bases and the J gene end by 5 bases; junction bases not matched to a gene: 7. In DNA, the CDR3 is TGTGCCAGCAGTTACTCGGTTAGCGGGGGTTCGGAGACCCAGTACTTC. Protein sequence: CASSYSVSGGSETQYF.

Concerning this clone: One junction end does not reproduce the germline sequence, and a read error may be involved. This chain links TRBV9 with TRBJ2-2, with D perhaps matching TRBD1 or TRBD2 (6 bases each). The length of the CDR3 is 16 residues. The germline V gene has CDR1 SGDLS and CDR2 YYNGEE. CDR3 sequence: CASSVAGGSKTGELFF. CDR3 DNA: TGTGCCAGCAGCGTAGCCGGGGGCTCGAAGACCGGGGAGCTGTTTTTT.

V gene TRBV27 combines with J gene TRBJ1-2, with no clear D. Germline V lookup: CDR1 MNHEY, CDR2 SMNVEV (reference sequence). Trimming shortened V by 3 bases and J by 9 bases, and 14 bases separated the two germline ends. The CDR3 covers 13 residues. The DNA for the CDR3 is TGTGCCAGCAGTTTGGACCCCCAGCGGAGCTACACCTTC. It specifies CASSLDPQRSYTF.

By share, this clone counts as medium-sized. The chain employs TRBV28 and TRBJ1-1; D is uncertain. Trimming removed 11 bases at V and 7 bases at J, with 17 bases between. The CDR3 extends over 12 amino acids. CDR1 is MDHEN and CDR2 is SYDVKM in the germline V gene. The CDR3 DNA is TGTGCCGATAGCAATCCGCGAGGTGAAGCTTTCTTT. Amino acid sequence: CADSNPRGEAFF. Together with reference TRBV28 and TRBJ1-1, the CDR3 gives the full variable domain: DVKVTQSSRYLVKRTGEKVFLECVQDMDHENMFWYRQDPGLGLRLIYFSYDVKMKEKGDIPEGYSVSREKKERFSLILESASTNQTSMYLCADSNPRGEAFFGQGTRLTVV.

The chain is built from TRBV9 and TRBJ2-2; the D call may be TRBD1 or TRBD2 (6 bases each). Per germline, CDR1 SGDLS and CDR2 YYNGEE. The CDR3 has 17 amino acids. V gave up 0 bases and J gave up 2 bases, with 14 bases separating them. CDR3 sequence: CASSVDSEGQNTGELFF. CDR3 DNA: TGTGCCAGCAGCGTAGATTCGGAGGGACAAAACACCGGGGAGCTGTTTTTT.